The TCR beta chain under discussion was sequenced for a study of control samples from healthy donors and cancer patients. This clone has just a few counts. The same CDR3 can be traced to other DNA sequences in this sample. TCRdb keeps only in-frame clones here, not all; method: immunoSEQ multiplex PCR. Of about 120,000 clones listed, approximately 92% are singletons. This clonotype was obtained from a woman aged 45-59 years with colorectal cancer. The specimen sequenced was PBMCs.

The CDR3 DNA reads TGTGCCAGCAGCCCGGGACACGAGCAGTACTTC. Its protein product is CASSPGHEQYF. J is TRBJ2-7 and V is TRBV3-1 (or the pseudogene TRBV3-2); D possibly matches TRBD1 or TRBD2 (5 bases each). CDR1 and CDR2 (germline): LGHDT, YNNKEL (reference sequence). The CDR3 loop spans 11 amino acids. Between the trimmed V and J ends, which lost 4 bases and 5 bases, there was a span of 6 bases.